Following are 3 T cell receptor beta chains from one sample sequenced in a study of shared clonotypes between healthy human individuals. Assay used: immunoSEQ multiplex PCR; TCRdb lists only in-frame clones, some missing. The repertoire holds around 1.9 million clones, with around 93% as singletons. As defined, naive CD8 cells were CD45RO-negative and positively selected for CCR7, with terminally differentiated effector memory CD45RA+ cells excluded. The specimen was naive CD8+ T cells from PBMCs. The receptors here all came from a young man in good health. Some clones in this sample may be carry-over from other donors' samples.

To note about this clone: The same CDR3 arises from other DNA sequences in this sample as well. This rearrangement joins TRBV27 to TRBJ1-1; a weak D match, TRBD1 (5 bases). The V gene's germline CDR1 is MNHEY and CDR2 SMNVEV (reference sequence). CDR3 length: 13 residues. V dropped 3 bases and J dropped 4 bases, with 9 bases sitting between them. This CDR3 reads CASSLGPGTEAFF. The CDR3 DNA sequence: TGTGCCAGCAGTTTGGGGCCGGGCACTGAAGCTTTCTTT.

Comments on this clone: It is unclear where the CDR3 begins or ends on the DNA, so no DNA is shown, and the CDR3 is as TCRdb lists it. CDR3 sequence reads: CASSFGGGTTYF. This chain uses TRBV27 with TRBJ2-7; the listed D gene, TRBD2, was not tested against the DNA. The CDR3 contains 12 residues when both ends are counted. Per the germline V gene, CDR1 is MNHEY and CDR2 is SMNVEV (reference sequence).

In the case of this clone: Within the sample, other DNA sequences also encode this same CDR3. In nucleotides, the CDR3 is TGTGCCAGCAGCCTCCCCGGGGGGTACGAGCAGTACTTC. It yields the protein CASSLPGGYEQYF. V usage is TRBV11-3 and J usage is TRBJ2-7, with 7 bases aligning to TRBD2. V gave up 5 bases and J gave up 4 bases; unmatched junction bases: 5. Germline CDR1 and CDR2: SGHNT and YENEEA. The length of the CDR3 is 13 residues. Full variable domain (missing parts from reference TRBV11-3 and TRBJ2-7): EAGVVQSPRYKIIEKKQPVAFWCNPISGHNTLYWYLQNLGQGPELLIRYENEEAVDDSQLPKDRFSAERLKGVDSTLKIQPAELGDSAVYLCASSLPGGYEQYFGPGTRLTVT.